The 8 T cell receptor beta chains below come from one sample, sequenced in a study of cytomegalovirus exposure and HLA in healthy donors. PCR used 60 Vbeta primers and 13 Jbeta primers. Measured with immunoSEQ multiplex PCR; TCRdb has only the in-frame clones, and not every one. The sample records under 200,000 clones, 75% to 85% being singletons. Sequenced sample: PBMCs. Receptors originate from a man aged 50 to 59 in good health and CMV-seropositive.

V and J are TRBV7-2 and TRBJ2-5; 9 nucleotides match TRBD1. The CDR3 is 14 amino acids. Germline values: CDR1 SGHTA, CDR2 FQGNSA. Unmatched junction bases numbered 4, after V lost 3 bases and J lost 5 bases. DNA of the CDR3: TGTGCCAGCAGCTTGGGGACAGGGTTGGAGACCCAGTACTTC. Translation gives CASSLGTGLETQYF.

This clone turned up a few times. The rearrangement joins TRBV6-6 to TRBJ1-1; TRBD1 matches at 10 bases. Germline V lookup: CDR1 MNHNY, CDR2 SVGAGI (reference sequence). The J segment lost 0 bases and the V segment lost 6 bases, leaving 4 bases of the junction unmatched. This CDR3 is 15 amino acids long. The CDR3 here is CASSRDRGMNTEAFF. CDR3 nucleotides: TGTGCCAGCAGCCGGGACAGGGGAATGAACACTGAAGCTTTCTTT.

The rearrangement uses TRBV7-2 and TRBJ2-5; no firm D call. Trimming cost V 5 bases and J 5 bases, with 9 bases left between them. This CDR3 contains 12 residues. In germline, CDR1 is SGHTA, CDR2 FQGNSA. CDR3 bases: TGTGCCAGCAGCCCCGTCGTGGAGACCCAGTACTTC. It encodes CASSPVVETQYF. Variable domain in full (rest from reference TRBV7-2 and TRBJ2-5): GAGVSQSPSNKVTEKGKDVELRCDPISGHTALYWYRQSLGQGLEFLIYFQGNSAPDKSGLPSDRFSAERTGGSVSTLTIQRTQQEDSAVYLCASSPVVETQYFGPGTRLLVL.

The rearrangement links TRBV28 to TRBJ1-1; TRBD1 matches 7 bases. CDR3 length: 15 residues. Germline values: CDR1 MDHEN, CDR2 SYDVKM. Trimming took 7 bases from V and 0 from J; bases not matched to a gene: 8. Here the CDR3 reads CASNIRQGMNTEAFF. In nucleotides, the CDR3 is TGTGCCAGCAACATCCGACAGGGCATGAACACTGAAGCTTTCTTT.

This sequence joins TRBV28 and TRBJ1-5; 8 bases line up with TRBD1. The V and J ends lost 8 bases and 2 bases, in that order; junction bases with no gene match: 5. The CDR3 sequence is 14 residues long. The germline gives CDR1 MDHEN, CDR2 SYDVKM. The CDR3 sequence: CASDLGQGNQPQHF. The CDR3 coding sequence is TGTGCCAGCGACCTGGGACAGGGCAATCAGCCCCAGCATTTT.

The chain employs TRBV11-3 and TRBJ2-5; 12 nucleotides align to TRBD2. The CDR3 loop spans 14 amino acids. The germline CDR1 and CDR2 sequences are SGHNT and YENEEA. V lost 5 bases, J lost 4 bases, and 2 bases stayed unmatched. DNA for the CDR3: TGTGCCAGCAGCACGGGACTAGCGGGAGAGACCCAGTACTTC. Residues: CASSTGLAGETQYF.

The rearrangement joins TRBV7-6 to TRBJ2-7; perhaps TRBD1 as D (5 bases). V was trimmed by 1 base and J by 3 bases, leaving 13 bases between them. Per the germline V gene, CDR1 is SGHVS and CDR2 is FNYEAQ. CDR3 length: 15 amino acids. The CDR3 is CASSLGAGINYEQYF. The CDR3 region has the DNA TGTGCCAGCAGCTTAGGGGCAGGGATCAACTACGAGCAGTACTTC.

The chain combines TRBV7-2 with TRBJ2-2; TRBD2 aligns across 10 bases. V was clipped by 6 bases and J by 0 bases; unmatched bases: 4. This CDR3 has 16 amino acids. CDR1 is SGHTA, CDR2 FQGNSA, per germline. The CDR3 region has the DNA TGTGCCAGCAGACCAGGACTAGCGGCGAACACCGGGGAGCTGTTTTTT. Translating it yields CASRPGLAANTGELFF.